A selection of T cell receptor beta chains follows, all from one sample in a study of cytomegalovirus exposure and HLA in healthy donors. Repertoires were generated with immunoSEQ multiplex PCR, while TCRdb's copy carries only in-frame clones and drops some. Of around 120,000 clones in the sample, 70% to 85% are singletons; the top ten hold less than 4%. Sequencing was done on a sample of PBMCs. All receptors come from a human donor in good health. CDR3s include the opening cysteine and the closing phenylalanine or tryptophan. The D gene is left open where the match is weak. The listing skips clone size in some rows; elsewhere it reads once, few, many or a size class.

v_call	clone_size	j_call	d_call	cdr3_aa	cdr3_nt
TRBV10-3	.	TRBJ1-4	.	CAISESGTEGEKLFF	TGTGCCATCAGTGAGTCTGGGACGGAGGGCGAAAAACTGTTTTTT
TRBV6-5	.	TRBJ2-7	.	CASSSYPESYEQYF	TGTGCCAGCAGTAGCTACCCGGAGTCCTACGAGCAGTACTTC
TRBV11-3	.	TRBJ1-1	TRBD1	CASSSRDRGNTEAFF	TGTGCCAGCAGCTCCAGGGACAGGGGAAACACTGAAGCTTTCTTT
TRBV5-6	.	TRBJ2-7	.	CASSLSLPLSYEQYF	TGTGCCAGCAGCTTGTCCCTCCCACTCTCCTACGAGCAGTACTTC
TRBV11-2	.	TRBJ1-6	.	CASSRWEGGNSPLHF	TGTGCCAGCAGTCGATGGGAGGGAGGTAATTCACCCCTCCACTTT
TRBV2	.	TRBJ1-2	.	CASSGAQGKGGYTF	TGTGCCAGCAGTGGGGCACAGGGTAAAGGCGGCTACACCTTC
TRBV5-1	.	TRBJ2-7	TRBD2	CASSLDSGREQYF	TGCGCCAGCAGCTTGGATAGCGGGAGAGAGCAGTACTTC
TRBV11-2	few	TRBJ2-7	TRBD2	CASSLAGVAGAYEQYF	TGTGCCAGCAGCTTAGCTGGCGTGGCGGGGGCCTACGAGCAGTACTTC
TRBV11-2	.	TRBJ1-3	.	CASRPGPGSTIYF	TGTGCCAGCAGACCTGGACCTGGGAGCACCATATATTTT
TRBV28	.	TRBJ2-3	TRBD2	CASSPSREGQYF	TGTGCCAGCAGCCCCTCCCGGGAGGGGCAGTATTTT
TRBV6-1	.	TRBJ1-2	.	CASSQDRNYGYTF	TGTGCCAGCAGTCAGGACAGAAACTATGGCTACACCTTC
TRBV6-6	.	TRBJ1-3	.	CASSRDSGGNTIYF	TGTGCCAGCAGTAGGGACTCGGGTGGAAACACCATATATTTT
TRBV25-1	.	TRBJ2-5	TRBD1	CASSDRGLQETQYF	TGTGCCAGCTCGGACAGGGGGCTTCAAGAGACCCAGTACTTC
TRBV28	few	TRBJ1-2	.	CASSAPHGGFYGYTF	TGTGCCAGCAGCGCCCCCCACGGGGGGTTTTATGGCTACACCTTC
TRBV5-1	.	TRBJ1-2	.	CASRQQGDGYGYTF	TGCGCCAGCAGACAACAGGGAGACGGCTATGGCTACACCTTC
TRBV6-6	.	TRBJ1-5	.	CASSYSEAQHF	TGTGCCAGCAGTTACTCAGAGGCCCAGCATTTT
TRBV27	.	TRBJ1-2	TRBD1	CASSPRTGGFYGYTF	TGTGCCAGCAGTCCCCGGACAGGGGGCTTCTATGGCTACACCTTC
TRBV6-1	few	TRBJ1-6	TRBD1	CASTVDRVHNSPLHF	TGTGCCAGTACGGTGGACAGGGTGCATAATTCACCCCTCCACTTT
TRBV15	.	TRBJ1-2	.	CATSRGAGNYGYTF	TGTGCCACCAGCAGAGGGGCGGGGAACTATGGCTACACCTTC
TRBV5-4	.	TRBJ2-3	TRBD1	CASSPRQGAGDTQYF	TGTGCCAGCAGCCCTAGACAGGGGGCGGGAGATACGCAGTATTTT
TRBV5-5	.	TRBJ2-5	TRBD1	CASSFATGVQETQYF	TGTGCCAGCAGCTTTGCGACAGGGGTCCAAGAGACCCAGTACTTC
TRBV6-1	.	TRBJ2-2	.	CAGRTSYTGELFF	TGTGCCGGTAGGACAAGCTACACCGGGGAGCTGTTTTTT
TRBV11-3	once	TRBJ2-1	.	CASSPLDNSYNEQFF	TGTGCCAGCAGCCCACTAGACAACTCCTACAATGAGCAGTTCTTC
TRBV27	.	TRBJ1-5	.	CASSLSILEPQPQHF	TGTGCCAGCAGTTTATCAATACTAGAACCACAGCCCCAGCATTTT
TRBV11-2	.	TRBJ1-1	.	CASRLGPGTEAFF	TGTGCCAGCAGACTCGGTCCGGGCACTGAAGCTTTCTTT
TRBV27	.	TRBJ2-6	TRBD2	CASSRAPGLAVSGANGLTF	TGTGCCAGCAGTCGTGCCCCGGGACTAGCGGTCTCTGGGGCCAACGGCCTGACTTTC
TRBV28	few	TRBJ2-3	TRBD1	CASRTGGGTDTQYF	TGTGCCAGCAGGACAGGGGGCGGTACGGATACGCAGTATTTT
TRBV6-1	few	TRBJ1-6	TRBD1	CASSERRGDNSPLHF	TGTGCCAGCAGTGAACGCAGGGGGGATAATTCACCCCTCCACTTT
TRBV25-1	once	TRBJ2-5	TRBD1	CASSTGGVKTQYF	TGTGCCAGCAGTACAGGGGGCGTGAAGACCCAGTACTTC
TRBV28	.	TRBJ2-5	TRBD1	CASSLNLGTGDQETQYF	TGTGCCAGCAGTTTAAATCTAGGGACAGGGGACCAAGAGACCCAGTACTTC
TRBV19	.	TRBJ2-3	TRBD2	CASSMPRASGSTDTQYF	TGTGCCAGTAGCATGCCCCGGGCTAGCGGGAGCACAGATACGCAGTATTTT
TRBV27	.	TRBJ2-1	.	CASSLIVRSYNEQFF	TGTGCCAGCAGTTTAATAGTCCGCTCCTACAATGAGCAGTTCTTC
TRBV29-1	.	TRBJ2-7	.	CSVTGFSSYEQYF	TGCAGCGTTACAGGATTTAGCTCCTACGAGCAGTACTTC
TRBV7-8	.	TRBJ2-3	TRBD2	CASSSRVAGASTDTQYF	TGTGCCAGCAGCTCCCGGGTAGCGGGAGCCAGCACAGATACGCAGTATTTT
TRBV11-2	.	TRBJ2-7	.	CASSLDFRGEQYF	TGTGCCAGCAGCTTAGACTTTAGAGGAGAGCAGTACTTC
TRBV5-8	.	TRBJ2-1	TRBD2	CASSFQSSGNSYNEQFF	TGTGCCAGCAGCTTCCAATCTAGCGGGAACTCCTACAATGAGCAGTTCTTC
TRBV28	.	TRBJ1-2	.	CASSFRDTYGYTF	TGTGCCAGCAGTTTTCGGGACACCTATGGCTACACCTTC